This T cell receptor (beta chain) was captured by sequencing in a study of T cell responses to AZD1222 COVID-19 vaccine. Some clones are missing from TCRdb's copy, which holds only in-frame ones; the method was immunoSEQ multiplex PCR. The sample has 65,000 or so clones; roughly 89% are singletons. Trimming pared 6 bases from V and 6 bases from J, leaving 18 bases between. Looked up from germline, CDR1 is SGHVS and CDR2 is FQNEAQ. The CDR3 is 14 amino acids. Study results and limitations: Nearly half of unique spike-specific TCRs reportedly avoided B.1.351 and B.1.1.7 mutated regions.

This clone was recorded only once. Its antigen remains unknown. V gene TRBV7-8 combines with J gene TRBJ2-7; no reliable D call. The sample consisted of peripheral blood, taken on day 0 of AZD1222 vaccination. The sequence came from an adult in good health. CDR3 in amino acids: CASRLSPGLSEQYF. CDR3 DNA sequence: TGTGCCAGCAGACTGAGCCCCGGGCTATCCGAGCAGTACTTC. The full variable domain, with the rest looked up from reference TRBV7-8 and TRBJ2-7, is GAGVSQSPRYKVAKRGQDVALRCDPISGHVSLFWYQQALGQGPEFLTYFQNEAQLDKSGLPSDRFFAERPEGSVSTLKIQRTQQEDSAVYLCASRLSPGLSEQYFGPGTRLTVT.